Shown below are 8 T cell receptor beta chains from a single sample sequenced in a study of T cells in localized non-small cell lung cancer. Assay used: immunoSEQ multiplex PCR; TCRdb lists only in-frame clones, some missing. Of about 26,000 clones in the sample, around 93% were seen once. The sample consisted of peripheral blood, taken before any cancer treatment. These receptors all come from a female donor of 60 years or more with stage II squamous cell lung carcinoma.

This chain joins TRBV7-9 and TRBJ2-7; 13 bases align to TRBD2. Germline V gives CDR1 SEHNR, CDR2 FQNEAQ (reference sequence). V lost 1 base to trimming and J lost 3 bases; unmatched junction nucleotides: 3. This CDR3 region has 16 residues. The CDR3 sequence: CASSLGGLAGNYEQYF. The DNA for the CDR3 is TGTGCCAGCAGCTTAGGGGGACTAGCGGGAAACTACGAGCAGTACTTC.

V is TRBV5-1 and J is TRBJ1-1, with D hard to call. Germline assignment: CDR1 SGHRS and CDR2 YFSETQ. This CDR3 is built from 14 residues. Trimming removed 0 bases from V and 1 base from J, with 7 bases in between. The CDR3 nucleotides read TGCGCCAGCAGCTTGGAACCAGGGAACACTGAAGCTTTCTTT. Protein: CASSLEPGNTEAFF.

This chain links TRBV6-5 with TRBJ1-1; 7 bases are a match to TRBD1. Germline V gives CDR1 MNHEY, CDR2 SVGAGI. The trim removed 6 bases at V and 9 bases at J, leaving 4 bases unmatched. The CDR3 has 11 residues. DNA of the CDR3: TGTGCCAGCAGCCAACAGGGGAAAGCTTTCTTT. Protein sequence: CASSQQGKAFF.

V and J are TRBV27 and TRBJ1-4; 9 nucleotides align to TRBD1. This CDR3 contains 17 residues. V lost 0 bases and J lost 8; bases outside the gene matches: 10. Germline V gene lookup returns CDR1 MNHEY and CDR2 SMNVEV (reference sequence). The CDR3: CASSLSRLGTGREKLFF. Here the CDR3 DNA reads TGTGCCAGCAGTTTATCGCGCCTCGGGACAGGGAGGGAAAAACTGTTTTTT.

The chain has TRBV4-1 and TRBJ2-7; D remains unclear. The V end was cut by 0 bases, the J end by 3 bases, with 9 bases between. The CDR3 covers 14 residues. Germline V gene data show CDR1 as MGHRA and CDR2 as YSYEKL. The CDR3 nucleotides read TGCGCCAGCAGCCAAGACGGCAGATACTACGAGCAGTACTTC. Its protein product is CASSQDGRYYEQYF.

This clone occurred once. This chain uses TRBV7-9 with TRBJ1-1; no firm D call. The V and J ends lost 5 bases and 1 base respectively, with 8 bases between them. The germline V gene has CDR1 SEHNR and CDR2 FQNEAQ (reference sequence). The CDR3 extends over 13 amino acids. CDR3 DNA: TGTGCCAGCAGCATCTCTAAGAACACTGAAGCTTTCTTT. Its protein is CASSISKNTEAFF.

The V call is TRBV7-2, the J call TRBJ1-2; D is undetermined. Germline loops: CDR1 SGHTA, CDR2 FQGNSA. V lost 5 bases and J lost 3, with 22 bases in between. The CDR3 covers 17 residues. CDR3 protein: CASSLDPAWGRDYGYTF. The CDR3 bases are TGTGCCAGCAGCCTCGACCCAGCCTGGGGAAGGGACTATGGCTACACCTTC.

V is TRBV5-1 and J is TRBJ1-1; D remains unclear. Germline loops: CDR1 SGHRS, CDR2 YFSETQ. V lost 1 base, J lost 0 bases, and 7 bases lay in between. This CDR3 is built from 14 residues. The CDR3 sequence: CASSLLDMNTEAFF. The DNA of the CDR3 is TGCGCCAGCAGCTTGCTTGACATGAACACTGAAGCTTTCTTT.